This entry concerns a single TCR beta chain. Its target is not known. One end of the junction is discordant with germline, which a read error may explain. cDNA specific to TCR beta was made from around 530 ng of total RNA, with a constant-region primer employed for priming. Three rounds of nested multiplex PCR with slightly modified ARM-PCR produced TCR beta libraries. A C-beta reverse primer and TRBV1-TRBV30 forward primers served in each of the first two PCR rounds, at 10 cycles apiece. MiXCR, run by TCRdb on the multiplex PCR reads, gives a single entry per CDR3 protein. The sample lists tens of thousands of distinct CDR3 sequences; 60% to 80% were seen once. Bulk tissue was left unsorted, and RNA and DNA were co-extracted from about 21-30 mg of it. HBV chronically infected the treatment-naive patients. CDR3 length equals 17 residues. Germline loops: CDR1 SGHRS, CDR2 YFSETQ. The source of the sample is a study of tumor-infiltrating lymphocytes in primary liver carcinoma. Study-wide background: Each of the samples returned roughly 3.65 to 7.5 million productive TCRbeta reads (a yield similar across tissue types).

Whole-study results and caveats: Tumors significantly exceeded blood in top-250-clone fraction (p = 0.039).

The chain has TRBV5-1 and TRBJ2-7, with D perhaps TRBD2 (6 bases). Material for sequencing was tumor-adjacent normal liver tissue. The clonotype was recovered from a man aged 35-49 years with primary liver carcinoma and hepatitis B virus infection. The CDR3 DNA sequence: TGTGCCAGCAGCGCTTTTTTACGGGGGAGTGAGACCTACGACCAGTACTTC. It is translated as CASSAFLRGSETYDQYF.